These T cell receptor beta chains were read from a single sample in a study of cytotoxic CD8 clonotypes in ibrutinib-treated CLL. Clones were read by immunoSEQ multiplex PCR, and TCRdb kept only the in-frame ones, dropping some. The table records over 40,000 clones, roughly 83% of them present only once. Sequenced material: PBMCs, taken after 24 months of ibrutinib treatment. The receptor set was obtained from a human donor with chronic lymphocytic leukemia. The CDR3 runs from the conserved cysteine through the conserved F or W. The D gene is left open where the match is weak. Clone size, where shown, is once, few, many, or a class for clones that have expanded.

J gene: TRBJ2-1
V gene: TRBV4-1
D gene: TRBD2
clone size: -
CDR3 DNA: TGCGCCAGCAGCCAGGGGACTAGTGGATCTCATGAGCAGTTCTTC
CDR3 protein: CASSQGTSGSHEQFF

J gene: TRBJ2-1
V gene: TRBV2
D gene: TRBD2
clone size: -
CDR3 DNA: TGTGCCAGTCCTCCGACCCCGGGACTAGCGGGTATCCCCCCAAGCAATGAGCAGTTCTTC
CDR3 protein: CASPPTPGLAGIPPSNEQFF

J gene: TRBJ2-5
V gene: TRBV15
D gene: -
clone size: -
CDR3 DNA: TGTGCCACCAGCAGCCCCCGGACAGCCGGGAAGGGGGAGACCCAGTACTTC
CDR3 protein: CATSSPRTAGKGETQYF

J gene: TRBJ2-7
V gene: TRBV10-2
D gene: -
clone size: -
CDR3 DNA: TGCGCCAGCAGCCAAACAGGGACCTACGAGCAGTACTTC
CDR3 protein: CASSQTGTYEQYF

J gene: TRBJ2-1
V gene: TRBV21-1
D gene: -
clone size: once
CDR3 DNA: TGTGCCAGCAGCTCCGAGGCAGGGTCGGACTACAATGAGCAGTTCTTC
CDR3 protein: CASSSEAGSDYNEQFF

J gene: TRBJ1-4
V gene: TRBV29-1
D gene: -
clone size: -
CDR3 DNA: TGCAGCGTTGGAAGAGGGGGTAATGAAAAACTGTTTTTT
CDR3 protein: CSVGRGGNEKLFF

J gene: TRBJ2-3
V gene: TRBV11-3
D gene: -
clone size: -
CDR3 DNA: TGTGCCAGCAGCTTAATGATGGGGTCAGATACGCAGTATTTT
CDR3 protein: CASSLMMGSDTQYF

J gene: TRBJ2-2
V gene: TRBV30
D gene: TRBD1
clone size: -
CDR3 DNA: TGTGCCAGAAGGACAGGATGGAACACCGGGGAGCTGTTTTTT
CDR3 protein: CARRTGWNTGELFF

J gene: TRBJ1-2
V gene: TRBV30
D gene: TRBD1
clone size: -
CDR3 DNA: TGTGCCTGGAGTGCCGGACCCCAGGGGGCTGGCTACACCTTC
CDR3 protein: CAWSAGPQGAGYTF

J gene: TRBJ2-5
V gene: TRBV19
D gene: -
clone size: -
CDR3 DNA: TGTGCCAGTAGTCCCCGGGACACCTCTGAGACCCAGTACTTC
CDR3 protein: CASSPRDTSETQYF

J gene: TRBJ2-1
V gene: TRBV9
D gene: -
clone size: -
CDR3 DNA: TGTGCCAGCAGCGTAGATTTCAATGAGCAGTTCTTC
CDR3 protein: CASSVDFNEQFF

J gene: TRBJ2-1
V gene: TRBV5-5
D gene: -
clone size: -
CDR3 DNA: TGTGCCAGCAGCTTGGACAGCTCCTACAATGAGCAGTTCTTC
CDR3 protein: CASSLDSSYNEQFF

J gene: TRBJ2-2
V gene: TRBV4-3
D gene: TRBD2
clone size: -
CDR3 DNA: TGCGCCAGCAGCCAAGTCGGACTAGCGGGAGTAGGTGGGGAGCTGTTTTTT
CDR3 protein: CASSQVGLAGVGGELFF

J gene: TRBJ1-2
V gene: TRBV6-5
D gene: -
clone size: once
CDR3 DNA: TGTGCCAGCCGTCTGGGGACTTTCTTTAACTATGGCTACACCTTC
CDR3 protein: CASRLGTFFNYGYTF

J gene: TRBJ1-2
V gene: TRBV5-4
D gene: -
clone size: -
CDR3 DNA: TGTGCCAGCAGGGCAGCGAATACCTATGGCTACACCTTC
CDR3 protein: CASRAANTYGYTF

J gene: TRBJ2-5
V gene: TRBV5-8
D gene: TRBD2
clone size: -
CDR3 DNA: TGTGCCAGCAGACTAGCGCAAGAGACCCAGTACTTC
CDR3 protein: CASRLAQETQYF

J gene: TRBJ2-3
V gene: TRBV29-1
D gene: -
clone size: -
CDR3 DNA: TGCAGCGTTGGTGGATTGTTCACAGATACGCAGTATTTT
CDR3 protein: CSVGGLFTDTQYF

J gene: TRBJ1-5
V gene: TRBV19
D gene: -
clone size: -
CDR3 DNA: TGTGCCAGTAGTCAAGGGAGGTCTAGCAATCAGCCCCAGCATTTT
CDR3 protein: CASSQGRSSNQPQHF